One TCR beta chain is described in this entry. This specimen belongs to a study of blood T cell repertoires in COVID-19. Study details: PBMCs, B-cell-depleted T cells, or T cells were the source of the cDNA or gDNA that made up the material.

The V end lost 4 bases, the J end lost 5 bases, and 15 bases lay between the germline ends. The germline V gene has CDR1 SGHVS and CDR2 FNYEAQ. The CDR3 has 15 amino acids. Using immunoSEQ multiplex PCR, the repertoire was profiled, and TCRdb retains in-frame clones only, with some absent. The sample shows under 70,000 clones, 80% to 95% of them seen only once. This sequence originates from a human donor with active COVID-19. The donor label of this sample is uncertain. The source material was peripheral blood. The V gene is TRBV7-6, the J gene TRBJ2-1; D is possibly TRBD2 (6 bases). In DNA, the CDR3 is TGTGCCAGCAGCTCCCCCTGGGACTTTAACAATGAGCAGTTCTTC. This translates into CASSSPWDFNNEQFF.